This record concerns one TCR beta chain sequence. Its antigen remains unidentified. The V and J ends lost 9 bases and 7 bases respectively, with 15 bases between them. Germline V gives CDR1 MNHEY, CDR2 SVGEGT. This CDR3 contains 13 residues. This sample stems from a study of CD8 T cells in Susac syndrome. Matched for age and sex, the controls were healthy donors. FACS enriched CD8+ TEMRA cells, while bulk CD8+ and CD4+ were negatively isolated. Regarding the study as a whole: The study recognized that the number of individuals in its TCR sequencing and HLA analysis was relatively small.

RNA was extracted with the RNeasy kit, and a quantity of about 0.45 to 1 ug was reverse transcribed using random hexamers. Across 54 Vbeta and 13 Jbeta, immunoSEQ multiplex PCR amplified TCR beta CDR3. TCRdb analysed the immunoSEQ multiplex PCR reads with MiXCR anew, one entry per CDR3 protein. In the table there are 120,000 or so distinct CDR3 sequences, about 95% of which are singletons. The source material was CD4+ T cells from PBMCs. V is TRBV6-2 or TRBV6-3 and J is TRBJ1-4; the D is unclear. The origin of this receptor is a human donor in good health. The CDR3 sequence: CASRQPPAEKLFF. The CDR3 DNA reads TGTGCCAGTCGTCAGCCTCCTGCTGAAAAACTGTTTTTT.